What follows describes a single T cell receptor beta chain. Its specificity is unknown. This sample stems from a study of pediatric ulcerative colitis. Germline V gene sequence: CDR1 LGHNA, CDR2 YNFKEQ. Trimming removed 0 bases from V and 6 bases from J; junction bases left unmatched: 12. The CDR3 has 18 residues. Generated by immunoSEQ multiplex PCR, the TCRdb table keeps only in-frame clones and is missing some. The data contain around 30,000 clones, 82% of them seen just once; the ten biggest clones take up 3.5% to 4.5%. Overall study results and limits: Ulcerative colitis patients shared more blood-rectal clones than controls.

Sequenced input: blood. The chain has TRBV4-2 and TRBJ2-2, with 8 bases aligning to TRBD2. The sequence derives from a boy between 10 and 17 years old with severe ulcerative colitis. In DNA, the CDR3 is TGTGCCAGCAGCCAAGAGGGGTCCGGGGGGGCCTACGCCGGGGAGCTGTTTTTT. This translates into CASSQEGSGGAYAGELFF.